Shown below are 20 T cell receptor beta chains from a single sample sequenced in a study of Ad26.COV2.S vaccination and SARS-CoV-2 variants. The data were produced by immunoSEQ multiplex PCR, yet TCRdb's version contains in-frame clones alone and is incomplete. Among 250,000 to 300,000 clones listed, around 87% were seen once. The sample's treatment: over 15 received Ad26.COV2.S at low or high dose, single or two shots; roughly five received placebo; per-sample allocation not given. Sample collection was performed on day 63 after the first vaccine or placebo injection. The source was peripheral blood, collected in a trial of Ad26.COV2.S vaccine versus placebo. These receptors were taken from a person aged 18-60 years who received the Ad26.COV2.S COVID-19 vaccine or a placebo.

The V and J genes are TRBV13 and TRBJ1-2, with D perhaps matching TRBD1 (6 bases). Germline V gene lookup returns CDR1 PRHDT and CDR2 FYEKMQ (reference sequence). Trimming pared 5 bases from V and 3 bases from J, leaving 10 bases between. The CDR3 totals 13 residues. The CDR3: CASSPAGDYGYTF. The CDR3 nucleotides read TGTGCCAGCAGCCCCGCAGGGGACTATGGCTACACCTTC. Looking up the rest from reference TRBV13 and TRBJ1-2 gives the full variable domain: AAGVIQSPRHLIKEKRETATLKCYPIPRHDTVYWYQQGPGQDPQFLISFYEKMQSDKGSIPDRFSAQQFSDYHSELNMSSLELGDSALYFCASSPAGDYGYTFGSGTRLTVV.

This sequence joins TRBV20-1 and TRBJ2-1; TRBD2 matches 9 bases. CDR3 length equals 16 residues. The germline V gene has CDR1 DFQATT and CDR2 SNEGSKA (reference sequence). Trimming removed 3 bases from V and 2 bases from J; junction bases left unmatched: 8. The DNA of the CDR3 is TGCAGTGCTAGTTATAGCGGGAGAGGGGCCTACAATGAGCAGTTCTTC. Its translation is CSASYSGRGAYNEQFF.

V usage is TRBV27 and J usage is TRBJ2-5; TRBD2 agrees at 10 bases. Germline V CDR1 and CDR2: MNHEY, SMNVEV (reference sequence). The CDR3 is 15 amino acids. The V gene end was trimmed by 4 bases and the J gene end by 6 bases; junction bases not matched to a gene: 8. As DNA, the CDR3 is TGTGCCAGCAGTTATGAAGCGGGGGGGGCCAAGACCCAGTACTTC. It is translated as CASSYEAGGAKTQYF.

V gene TRBV3-1 (or the pseudogene TRBV3-2) combines with J gene TRBJ1-6, with D perhaps TRBD1 (5 bases). Trimming removed 0 bases from V and 6 bases from J, with 9 bases in between. The CDR3 runs to 15 residues. CDR1 is LGHDT, CDR2 YNNKEL, per germline (reference sequence). The CDR3 region is CASSQEIRANSPLHF. The DNA for the CDR3 is TGTGCCAGCAGCCAAGAAATCAGGGCTAATTCACCCCTCCACTTT.

The DNA for the CDR3 is TGTGCCAGCAGCTTAGCGGGGCTTTCTTACGAGCAGTACTTC. Translated, it gives CASSLAGLSYEQYF. The rearrangement joins TRBV7-2 to TRBJ2-7, with a possible D match to TRBD1 (5 bases). This CDR3 comprises 14 residues. Trimming took 0 bases from V and 4 from J, leaving 10 bases between them. Germline CDR1 is SGHTA and CDR2 is FQGNSA. Full variable domain (outside the CDR3, taken from reference TRBV7-2 and TRBJ2-7): GAGVSQSPSNKVTEKGKDVELRCDPISGHTALYWYRQSLGQGLEFLIYFQGNSAPDKSGLPSDRFSAERTGGSVSTLTIQRTQQEDSAVYLCASSLAGLSYEQYFGPGTRLTVT.

The chain couples TRBV19 to TRBJ2-5, with TRBD1 as a possible D gene (6 bases). From germline, CDR1 is LNHDA and CDR2 SQIVND (reference sequence). V was trimmed by 5 bases and J by 4 bases, leaving 17 bases between them. The CDR3 totals 15 residues. The CDR3: CASSSRQARGETQYF. The CDR3 nucleotides are TGTGCCAGTAGTTCCCGACAGGCTCGAGGAGAGACCCAGTACTTC.

This clone was detected only once. V usage is TRBV27 and J usage is TRBJ1-4; maybe TRBD1 (5 bases). From germline, CDR1 is MNHEY and CDR2 SMNVEV (reference sequence). The CDR3 runs to 16 residues. V lost 4 bases to trimming and J lost 8 bases, with 20 bases between them. CDR3 region: CASSWGTATLGEKLFF. The CDR3, as DNA: TGTGCCAGCAGTTGGGGGACGGCTACCTTGGGGGAAAAACTGTTTTTT.

The chain couples TRBV7-9 to TRBJ2-2, with D unresolved. V shed 1 base and J shed 8 bases, with 5 bases lying between them. The CDR3 extends over 12 amino acids. In germline, CDR1 is SEHNR, CDR2 FQNEAQ (reference sequence). CDR3 nucleotide sequence: TGTGCCAGCAGCTTAGTTTTAGGGGAGCTGTTTTTT. Amino acid sequence: CASSLVLGELFF.

For the CDR3, the DNA is TGTGCCAGCAGCCAGGACAGGGATGAACCCCAGCATTTT. This translates into CASSQDRDEPQHF. The chain uses TRBV5-4 and TRBJ1-5; 8 nucleotides match TRBD1. Germline CDR1 and CDR2: SGHNT and YYREEE (reference sequence). This CDR3 spans 13 amino acids. The trim removed 4 bases at V and 10 bases at J, leaving 7 bases unmatched.

V and J are TRBV2 and TRBJ2-1, with a possible D match to TRBD1 (5 bases). Between the trimmed V and J ends, which lost 2 bases and 9 bases, there was a span of 8 bases. Germline assignment: CDR1 SNHLY and CDR2 FYNNEI. The CDR3 sequence is 12 residues long. The CDR3 nucleotides are TGTGCCAGCAGTGAAAGGGGCGGTGAGCAGTTCTTC. Its protein is CASSERGGEQFF.

This clone was counted a single time. This chain joins TRBV19 and TRBJ2-5, with D uncertain. V lost 4 bases and J lost 5, with 2 bases in between. The germline gives CDR1 LNHDA, CDR2 SQIVND (reference sequence). The CDR3 runs to 10 residues. CDR3 protein: CASSRETQYF. In nucleotides, the CDR3 is TGTGCCAGTAGTAGGGAGACCCAGTACTTC.

CDR3 DNA: TGCGCCAGCAGCTCTTATAGCGGGGGGGCTTGGACAGATACGCAGTATTTT. This encodes CASSSYSGGAWTDTQYF. The V gene is TRBV5-1, the J gene TRBJ2-3; TRBD2 matches at 11 bases. The CDR3 loop spans 17 amino acids. The germline V gene has CDR1 SGHRS and CDR2 YFSETQ. The trim removed 3 bases at V and 3 bases at J, leaving 9 bases unmatched.

The genes are TRBV19 and TRBJ2-1; unclear D gene. The CDR3 has 13 amino acids. Deletions cut 3 bases from V and 9 bases from J, with 12 bases between. CDR1 LNHDA and CDR2 SQIVND come from the germline V gene (reference sequence). CDR3 nucleotides: TGTGCCAGTAGTATGACCGGTTCTCGTGAGCAGTTCTTC. Its translation is CASSMTGSREQFF.

The rearrangement uses TRBV28 and TRBJ1-5; D is ambiguous. Looked up from germline, CDR1 is MDHEN and CDR2 is SYDVKM. V shed 5 bases and J shed 6 bases, with 11 bases lying between them. The CDR3 runs to 13 residues. The CDR3 region is CASSLGVSQPQHF. CDR3 bases: TGTGCCAGCAGTCTCGGGGTTTCTCAGCCCCAGCATTTT.

The CDR3 region has the DNA TGTGCCAGCAGTGACCGAGGGTTGGCACCGGATGAGCAGTTCTTC. Protein: CASSDRGLAPDEQFF. This chain joins TRBV6-1 and TRBJ2-1; D might be TRBD2 (5 bases). Per the germline V gene, CDR1 is MNHNS and CDR2 is SASEGT. The CDR3 has 15 residues. V shed 3 bases and J shed 8 bases, with 17 bases lying between them.

This sequence joins TRBV10-2 and TRBJ2-5; TRBD1 might be the D (6 bases). CDR3 length: 14 residues. Germline CDR1 and CDR2: WSHSY and SAAADI. With 2 bases removed from V and 4 bases from J, the gap between germline ends came to 11 bases. The CDR3 sequence is CASSEGRGGETQYF. The CDR3, as DNA: TGCGCCAGCAGTGAGGGCAGGGGTGGAGAGACCCAGTACTTC.

The chain combines TRBV27 with TRBJ2-3; D possibly matches TRBD1 or TRBD2 (6 bases each). This CDR3 is 18 amino acids long. With 2 bases removed from V and 4 bases from J, the gap between germline ends came to 22 bases. Germline-derived CDR1 and CDR2 are MNHEY and SMNVEV (reference sequence). CDR3: CASSLRPKRGAAADTQYF. In nucleotides, the CDR3 is TGTGCCAGCAGTTTACGGCCGAAGAGGGGGGCCGCTGCAGATACGCAGTATTTT.

This rearrangement joins TRBV24-1 to TRBJ1-2; no reliable D call. Germline V gives CDR1 KGHDR, CDR2 SFDVKD. V was shortened by 4 bases and J by 8 bases, with 10 bases between the two germline ends. CDR3 size: 12 residues. In DNA, the CDR3 is TGTGCCACCAGTGACCCTAACAGAGGCTACACCTTC. Translating it yields CATSDPNRGYTF.

The chain uses TRBV4-1 and TRBJ2-5; 10 nucleotides agree with TRBD2. The V and J ends lost 1 base and 5 bases, in that order; junction bases with no gene match: 4. The CDR3 is made up of 15 amino acids. CDR1 is MGHRA, CDR2 YSYEKL, per germline. The CDR3 region has the DNA TGCGCCAGCAGCCAAGGAGCGGGGGGGCCTGAGACCCAGTACTTC. This codes for CASSQGAGGPETQYF.

The chain employs TRBV18 and TRBJ2-5; D is uncertain. Trimming cost V 3 bases and J 3 bases, with 5 bases left between them. Per the germline V gene, CDR1 is KGHSH and CDR2 is LQKENI. This CDR3 spans 12 amino acids. In nucleotides, the CDR3 is TGTGCCAGCTCACCCCAGAAAGAGACCCAGTACTTC. This encodes CASSPQKETQYF.